This TCR beta chain was recorded in a study of T-cell reconstitution after alpha-beta-depleted transplantation in children. During its preparation, the TCRbeta library received unique molecular identifiers. Each CDR3 protein gets one entry after TCRdb re-called the PCR reads with MiXCR. This table has fewer than 700,000 distinct CDR3 sequences, 13% appearing once. Comments on this clonotype: Its antigen remains unknown.

Whole-study results and caveats: Reportedly, alpha-beta T cells present about two months post-transplant originated from several hundred expanded clones of graft origin. The main origin of T-cell counts and diversity one year after transplant was newly produced T cells. Surviving recipient cells, namely T cells and thymic progenitors, were the source of high day-60 TCRbeta diversity in some patients.

This CDR3 spans 16 amino acids. Germline CDR1 reads MNHEY; CDR2 reads SVGEGT. The V and J ends lost 2 bases and 6 bases, in that order; junction bases with no gene match: 9. The TCR sequence derives from a male patient younger than 18 who had a stem cell transplant for acute myeloid leukemia, so the T cells may come from the graft donor. The sample consisted of PBMCs, mostly from graft donor cells, taken 360 days after TCRalphabeta/CD19-depleted stem cell transplant. The V and J genes are TRBV6-2 or TRBV6-3 and TRBJ2-7, with 11 bases identical to TRBD2. The CDR3 DNA follows: TGTGCCAGCAGTTACGACCAAAGACTAGCGGGAAGCGAGCAGTACTTC. It yields the protein CASSYDQRLAGSEQYF.